This entry is about one TCR beta chain. Its target is unknown. The CDR3 contains 15 residues. V was shortened by 1 base and J by 3 bases, with 14 bases between the two germline ends. Germline CDR1 is SGHRS and CDR2 is YFSETQ. At sampling all donors were nominally healthy, likely with unrecorded immune exposures. The sample originates from a study of cytomegalovirus exposure and HLA in healthy donors. About the research overall: Most genotyped donors, 75% to 85% of 350 to 500, had Caucasian-associated genetic ancestry. Findings and caveats of the study: Later work showed greater clonal expansion in HLA-associated TCR beta chains than in equally common others.

With 60 Vbeta and 13 Jbeta primers, the PCR was carried out. Original handling: Unique TCR beta chains totaled roughly 79 million in a later count, with around 11 million of them shared. TCRdb's table, derived via immunoSEQ multiplex PCR, lists solely in-frame clones and lacks some. V, J and clone size are those of that table, while D and trimming were read from the DNA. The sample has fewer than 150,000 clones, just over 70% seen once. The V call is TRBV5-1, the J call TRBJ2-7; a possible D gene is TRBD2 (6 bases). The TCR sequence derives from a woman in her thirties in good health and CMV-seronegative. The sequenced material came from PBMCs. The CDR3 nucleotides read TGCGCCAGCAGCTTGATTCTCGACGGGGGCTACGAGCAGTACTTC. Translation gives CASSLILDGGYEQYF.